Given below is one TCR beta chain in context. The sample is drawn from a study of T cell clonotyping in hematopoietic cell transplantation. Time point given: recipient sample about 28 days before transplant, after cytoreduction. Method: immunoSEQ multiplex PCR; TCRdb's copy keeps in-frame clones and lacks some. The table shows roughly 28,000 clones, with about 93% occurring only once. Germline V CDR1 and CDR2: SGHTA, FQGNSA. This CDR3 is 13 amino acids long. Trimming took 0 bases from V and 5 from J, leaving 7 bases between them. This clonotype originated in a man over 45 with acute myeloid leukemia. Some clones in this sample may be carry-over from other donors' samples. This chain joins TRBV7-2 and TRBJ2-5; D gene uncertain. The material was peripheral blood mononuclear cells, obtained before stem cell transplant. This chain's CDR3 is CASSLAVGETQYF. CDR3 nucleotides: TGTGCCAGCAGCTTAGCGGTCGGGGAGACCCAGTACTTC. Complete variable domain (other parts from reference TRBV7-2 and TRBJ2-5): GAGVSQSPSNKVTEKGKDVELRCDPISGHTALYWYRQSLGQGLEFLIYFQGNSAPDKSGLPSDRFSAERTGGSVSTLTIQRTQQEDSAVYLCASSLAVGETQYFGPGTRLLVL.